This TCR beta chain comes out of a study of blood T cell repertoires in COVID-19. This clone was found once. Germline-derived CDR1 and CDR2 are MNHEY and SVGAGI. Germline trimming cut 6 bases from V and 3 bases from J; bases unmatched to any gene: 4. CDR3 size: 14 residues. Some clones are missing from TCRdb's copy, which holds only in-frame ones; the method was immunoSEQ multiplex PCR. This table holds some 150,000 clones, about four fifths found once. Sample: PBMCs or T cells enriched from blood (not recorded which). The chain is built from TRBV6-5 and TRBJ1-5; 8 bases are a match to TRBD1. The origin of this receptor is a woman between 50 and 59 years old in a cohort exposed to, infected with or recovered from COVID-19 (not recorded which). In nucleotides, the CDR3 is TGTGCCAGCAGAGGGACAGGTTACAATCAGCCCCAGCATTTT. It yields the protein CASRGTGYNQPQHF.